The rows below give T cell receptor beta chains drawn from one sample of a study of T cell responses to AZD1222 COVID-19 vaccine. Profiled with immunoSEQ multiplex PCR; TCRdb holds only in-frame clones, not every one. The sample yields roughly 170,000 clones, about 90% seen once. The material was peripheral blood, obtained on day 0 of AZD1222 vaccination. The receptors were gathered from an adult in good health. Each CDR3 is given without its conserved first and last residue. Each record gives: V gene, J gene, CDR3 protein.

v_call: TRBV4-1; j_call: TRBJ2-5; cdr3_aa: ASSPRSGSPQETQY
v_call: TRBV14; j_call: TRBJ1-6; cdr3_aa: ASSPKINSPLH
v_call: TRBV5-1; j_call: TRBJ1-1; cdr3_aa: ASSWRDLNTEAF
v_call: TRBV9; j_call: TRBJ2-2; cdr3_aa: ASSGGGGHTGELF
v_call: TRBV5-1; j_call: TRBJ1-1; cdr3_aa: ASSFSLRQTNTEAF
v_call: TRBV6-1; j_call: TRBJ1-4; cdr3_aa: ASSETGAEKLF
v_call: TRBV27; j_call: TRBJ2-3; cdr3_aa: ASSWAGFITQY
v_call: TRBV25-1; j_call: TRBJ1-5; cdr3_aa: ASSHAGSQPQH
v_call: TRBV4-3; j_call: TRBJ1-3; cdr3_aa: ASSQDTPSSGNTIY
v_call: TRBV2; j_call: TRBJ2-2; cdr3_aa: ASPGAANTGELF
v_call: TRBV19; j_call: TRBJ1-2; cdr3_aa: ASKPGQGINGYT
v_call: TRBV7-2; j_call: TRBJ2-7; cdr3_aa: ASSSTSGGEQY
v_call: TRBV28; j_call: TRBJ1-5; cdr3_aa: ASGLAGGGNQPQH
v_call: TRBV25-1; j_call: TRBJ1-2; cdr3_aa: ASGSSQRGGYT
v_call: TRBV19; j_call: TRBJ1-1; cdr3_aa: ASSKGQPNTEAF
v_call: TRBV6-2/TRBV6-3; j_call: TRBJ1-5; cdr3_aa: ASSYSRSGPGQPQH
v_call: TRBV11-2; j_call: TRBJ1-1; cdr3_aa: ASSPRLGELDYTEAF
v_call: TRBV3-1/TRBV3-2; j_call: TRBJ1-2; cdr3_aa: ASSQGVSVGYT
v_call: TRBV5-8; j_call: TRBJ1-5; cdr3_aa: ASSGRVSNQPQH
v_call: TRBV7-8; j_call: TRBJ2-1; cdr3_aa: ASSLGASKNEQF
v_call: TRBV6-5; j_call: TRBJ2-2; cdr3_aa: ASSNRGTGELF
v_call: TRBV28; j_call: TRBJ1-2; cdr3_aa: ASSLRLPPARHLNYGYT
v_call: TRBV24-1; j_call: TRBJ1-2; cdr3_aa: ATSDPGQGSYT
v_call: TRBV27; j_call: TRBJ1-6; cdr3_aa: ASSPVGNLSYNSPLH
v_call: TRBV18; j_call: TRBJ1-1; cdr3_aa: ASSRVVAGGTEAF
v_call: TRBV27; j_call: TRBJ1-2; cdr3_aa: ASSPTGRSYT
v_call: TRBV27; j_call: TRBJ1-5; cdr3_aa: ASRGTGLRNQPQH
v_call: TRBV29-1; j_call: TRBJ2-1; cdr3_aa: SVEDLSSGSYNEQF
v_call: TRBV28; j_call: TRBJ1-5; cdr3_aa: ASSGMGGTGDLFSNQPQH
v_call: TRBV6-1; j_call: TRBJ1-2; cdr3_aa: ASSESWQANYGYT
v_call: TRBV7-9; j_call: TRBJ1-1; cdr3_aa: ASSLDRDEAF
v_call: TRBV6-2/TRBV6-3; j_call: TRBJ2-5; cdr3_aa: ASSSGETQY
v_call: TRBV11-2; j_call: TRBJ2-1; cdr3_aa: ASSLEGTRGAYNEQF
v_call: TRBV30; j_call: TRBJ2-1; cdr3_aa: AWRGQGVDEQF
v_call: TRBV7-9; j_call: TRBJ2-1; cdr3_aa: ASSRLAVLSYNEQF
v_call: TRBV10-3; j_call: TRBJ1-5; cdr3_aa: AISESGENQPQH
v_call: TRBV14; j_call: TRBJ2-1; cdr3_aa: ASSQAGSLIYNEQF
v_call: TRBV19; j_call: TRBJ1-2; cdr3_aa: ASSVPGQGNYGYT
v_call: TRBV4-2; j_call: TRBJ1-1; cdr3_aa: ASSQGMRAGRSSTEAF
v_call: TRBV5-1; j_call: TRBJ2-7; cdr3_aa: ASRVEQGYEQY
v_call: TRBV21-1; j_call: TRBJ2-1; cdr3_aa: ASSKRKCETDYNEQF
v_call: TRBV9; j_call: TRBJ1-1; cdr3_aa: ASSLGAAKAEAF
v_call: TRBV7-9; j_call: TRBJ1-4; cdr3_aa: ASRPSGGEKLF
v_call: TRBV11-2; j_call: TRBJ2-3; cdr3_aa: ASSLELGRLDTQY
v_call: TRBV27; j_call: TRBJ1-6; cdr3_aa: ASTYRGSNWDSPLH
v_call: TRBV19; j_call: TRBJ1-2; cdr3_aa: ASSIRSGALSSYGYT
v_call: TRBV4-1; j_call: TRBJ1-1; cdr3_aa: ASSSDRGNTEAF
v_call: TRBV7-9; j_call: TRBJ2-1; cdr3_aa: AVPQKTPVANEQF
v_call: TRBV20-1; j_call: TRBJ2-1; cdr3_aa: SARARPHQF
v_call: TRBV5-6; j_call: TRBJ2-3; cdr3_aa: ASSGRADFSTDTQY
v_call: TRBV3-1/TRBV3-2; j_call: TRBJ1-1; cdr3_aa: ASSQDEGRNTEAF
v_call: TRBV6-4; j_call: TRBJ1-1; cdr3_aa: ASSDGEGGTEAF
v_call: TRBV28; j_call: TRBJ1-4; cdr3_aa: ASSPYGTPANEKLF
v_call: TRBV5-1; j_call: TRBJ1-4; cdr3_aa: ASSLDKDRGLPNEKLF
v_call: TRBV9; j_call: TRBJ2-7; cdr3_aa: ASSVRDRYEQY
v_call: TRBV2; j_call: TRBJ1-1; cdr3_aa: AGGTDMNTEAF
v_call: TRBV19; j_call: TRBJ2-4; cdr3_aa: ASAGTGVQNIQY
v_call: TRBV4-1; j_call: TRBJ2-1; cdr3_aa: ASSQAPVSYNEQF